Below, 20 T cell receptor beta chains from the same sample are listed, as sequenced in a study of Ad26.COV2.S vaccination and SARS-CoV-2 variants. Described treatment: 19 received Ad26.COV2.S at low or high dose, single or two shots; about 5 received placebo; per-sample allocation not given. Day 63 following the first vaccine or placebo injection was when the samples were taken. Here immunoSEQ multiplex PCR was the method, and the copy in TCRdb shows in-frame clones only, minus some. Among fewer than 600,000 clones listed, 80% to 90% were seen once. The source material was peripheral blood, sampled in a trial of Ad26.COV2.S vaccine versus placebo. These receptor sequences come from a person aged 18-60 years who received the Ad26.COV2.S COVID-19 vaccine or a placebo.

V and J are TRBV13 and TRBJ1-4; D gene ambiguous. CDR1 and CDR2 (germline): PRHDT, FYEKMQ (reference sequence). V lost 3 bases and J 8 bases, leaving 10 bases between the germline ends. The CDR3 spans 13 residues. CDR3 amino acids: CASSFYSEEKLFF. CDR3 nucleotide sequence: TGTGCCAGCAGCTTTTATTCTGAAGAAAAACTGTTTTTT.

The chain is built from TRBV5-4 and TRBJ2-5; D is unresolved. The CDR3 loop spans 11 amino acids. V was trimmed by 4 bases and J by 2 bases, leaving 3 bases between them. Germline assignment: CDR1 SGHNT and CDR2 YYREEE (reference sequence). In DNA, the CDR3 is TGTGCCAGCAGCAAACAAGAGACCCAGTACTTC. Translating it yields CASSKQETQYF.

The chain combines TRBV7-9 with TRBJ1-1; the match to TRBD1 covers 10 bases. Germline V lookup: CDR1 SEHNR, CDR2 FQNEAQ (reference sequence). Unmatched junction bases numbered 8, after V lost 5 bases and J lost 5 bases. This CDR3 region has 15 residues. CDR3 amino acids: CASSPRQGAATEAFF. The CDR3 coding sequence is TGTGCCAGCAGCCCCAGACAGGGGGCTGCGACTGAAGCTTTCTTT.

The CDR3: CSVAATVSKGLIHGYTF. The CDR3, as DNA: TGCAGCGTTGCCGCCACTGTCTCAAAGGGACTCATCCATGGCTACACCTTC. The V and J genes are TRBV29-1 and TRBJ1-2, with D perhaps TRBD1 (5 bases). The germline V gene has CDR1 SQVTM and CDR2 ANQGSEA. The CDR3 has 17 residues. V gave up 4 bases and J gave up 6 bases, with 27 bases separating them.

This clone has just one count. V gene TRBV6-5 combines with J gene TRBJ2-5, with 12 nucleotides matching TRBD2. V trimming: 5 bases; J trimming: 5 bases; junction bases outside the gene matches: 6. The CDR3 is 15 amino acids. Germline V gene lookup returns CDR1 MNHEY and CDR2 SVGAGI. The CDR3 spells CASSKLAGGAETQYF. DNA for the CDR3: TGTGCCAGCAGTAAACTAGCGGGGGGCGCTGAGACCCAGTACTTC.

The rearrangement links TRBV7-9 to TRBJ1-2, with D perhaps TRBD1 (6 bases). The CDR3 spans 16 residues. Trimming left V 2 bases short and J 8 bases short, with 21 bases between. Germline V CDR1 and CDR2: SEHNR, FQNEAQ (reference sequence). CDR3 coding DNA: TGTGCCAGCAGCTTAACGAGCCTACGGACAGACGAAGGCTACACCTTC. This translates into CASSLTSLRTDEGYTF.

This sequence joins TRBV6-5 and TRBJ1-2; 8 bases line up with TRBD1. The CDR3 extends over 15 amino acids. CDR1 and CDR2 from the germline V gene are MNHEY and SVGAGI. V shed 4 bases and J 2 bases; nucleotides not matched to a gene: 6. The CDR3 region is CASSSGTGVNYGYTF. The CDR3 region has the DNA TGTGCCAGCAGTTCTGGGACAGGAGTCAACTATGGCTACACCTTC.

V and J are TRBV11-2 and TRBJ2-1; D may be TRBD2 (5 bases). Trimming removed 5 bases from V and 4 bases from J, with 9 bases in between. This CDR3 is built from 13 residues. The germline V gene has CDR1 SGHAT and CDR2 FQNNGV. CDR3 DNA sequence: TGTGCCAGCAGCAAAGGACTGTACAATGAGCAGTTCTTC. Amino acid sequence: CASSKGLYNEQFF.

This clone was observed once. This same CDR3 is encoded by further DNA sequences in the sample. The V and J genes are TRBV6-1 and TRBJ1-5; D might be TRBD1 (5 bases). CDR3 length: 14 amino acids. Germline V lookup: CDR1 MNHNS, CDR2 SASEGT. V lost 2 bases, J lost 4 bases, and 9 bases lay in between. For the CDR3, the DNA is TGTGCCAGCAGTGAATCGACAGTAAATCAGCCCCAGCATTTT. It codes for CASSESTVNQPQHF.

This chain joins TRBV6-2 or TRBV6-3 and TRBJ2-7, with D perhaps TRBD1 (6 bases). The CDR3 extends over 15 amino acids. Trimming pared 3 bases from V and 3 bases from J, leaving 15 bases between. Germline loops: CDR1 MNHEY, CDR2 SVGEGT. CDR3 nucleotides: TGTGCCAGCAGTTATTGGTGGGACAAAAACTACGAGCAGTACTTC. This codes for CASSYWWDKNYEQYF.

The V gene is TRBV7-2, the J gene TRBJ1-5, with a weak D call TRBD1 (5 bases). The CDR3 contains 16 residues. Germline lookup yields CDR1 SGHTA and CDR2 FQGNSA. V was shortened by 2 bases and J by 0 bases, with 11 bases between the two germline ends. The CDR3 region has the DNA TGTGCCAGCAGCTTAAGAGGGGCGAATAGCAATCAGCCCCAGCATTTT. Protein product: CASSLRGANSNQPQHF.

The chain couples TRBV25-1 to TRBJ2-5, with D tentatively TRBD1 (6 bases). Germline CDR1 is MGHDK and CDR2 is SYGVNS. V was pared by 8 bases and J by 4 bases, with 23 bases between. This CDR3 has 16 residues. The CDR3 spells CASRQNPGERGETQYF. The CDR3 DNA reads TGTGCCAGCCGACAGAATCCAGGGGAACGGGGAGAGACCCAGTACTTC.

This chain connects TRBV11-2 to TRBJ1-2; no reliable D call. Germline loops: CDR1 SGHAT, CDR2 FQNNGV. Trimming pared 5 bases from V and 5 bases from J, leaving 27 bases between. CDR3 size: 18 residues. The CDR3: CASSPPVVWTPPEYGYTF. The DNA for the CDR3 is TGTGCCAGCAGCCCGCCGGTCGTCTGGACCCCGCCTGAATATGGCTACACCTTC.

This sequence joins TRBV5-4 and TRBJ2-7, with TRBD2 matching over 8 bases. This CDR3 has 15 amino acids. Germline CDR1 reads SGHNT; CDR2 reads YYREEE (reference sequence). The V and J ends lost 4 bases and 0 bases, in that order; junction bases with no gene match: 6. The CDR3 DNA reads as TGTGCCAGCAGCATTCCGAGCGGGAGCTCCTACGAGCAGTACTTC. Protein sequence: CASSIPSGSSYEQYF. The full variable domain, in which reference TRBV5-4 and TRBJ2-7 provide the parts outside the CDR3, is ETGVTQSPTHLIKTRGQQVTLRCSSQSGHNTVSWYQQALGQGPQFIFQYYREEENGRGNFPPRFSGLQFPNYSSELNVNALELDDSALYLCASSIPSGSSYEQYFGPGTRLTVT.

The chain employs TRBV18 and TRBJ2-5; D gene ambiguous. V lost 0 bases and J lost 1, with 6 bases in between. Looked up from germline, CDR1 is KGHSH and CDR2 is LQKENI. This CDR3 contains 14 residues. The CDR3 loop reads CASSPPLGQETQYF. As DNA, the CDR3 is TGTGCCAGCTCACCACCCTTAGGCCAAGAGACCCAGTACTTC. Full variable domain (outside the CDR3, taken from reference TRBV18 and TRBJ2-5): NAGVMQNPRHLVRRRGQEARLRCSPMKGHSHVYWYRQLPEEGLKFMVYLQKENIIDESGMPKERFSAEFPKEGPSILRIQQVVRGDSAAYFCASSPPLGQETQYFGPGTRLLVL.

The rearrangement uses TRBV9 and TRBJ2-5; perhaps TRBD2 as D (7 bases). The germline gives CDR1 SGDLS, CDR2 YYNGEE. The CDR3 length is 14 residues. Trimming took 6 bases from V and 5 from J, leaving 17 bases between them. CDR3 sequence reads: CASTSGRGRETQYF. CDR3 bases: TGTGCCAGCACCTCCGGGCGGGGGCGTGAGACCCAGTACTTC. Together with reference TRBV9 and TRBJ2-5, the CDR3 gives the full variable domain: DSGVTQTPKHLITATGQRVTLRCSPRSGDLSVYWYQQSLDQGLQFLIQYYNGEERAKGNILERFSAQQFPDLHSELNLSSLELGDSALYFCASTSGRGRETQYFGPGTRLLVL.

V and J are TRBV5-1 and TRBJ2-1; TRBD1 agrees at 9 bases. Germline CDR1 is SGHRS and CDR2 is YFSETQ. After removal of 4 bases from V and 10 bases from J, the junction contained 15 bases not matched to a gene. The CDR3 loop spans 16 amino acids. The CDR3 DNA reads as TGCGCCAGCAGCCCTGGTCGGGACAGGGTTCTAGGAGAGCAGTTCTTC. Protein sequence: CASSPGRDRVLGEQFF. The entire variable domain, with the rest obtained from reference TRBV5-1 and TRBJ2-1, is as follows: KAGVTQTPRYLIKTRGQQVTLSCSPISGHRSVSWYQQTPGQGLQFLFEYFSETQRNKGNFPGRFSGRQFSNSRSEMNVSTLELGDSALYLCASSPGRDRVLGEQFFGPGTRLTVL.

The genes are TRBV2 and TRBJ1-2; TRBD1 might be the D (6 bases). The V and J ends lost 4 bases and 3 bases respectively, with 15 bases between them. Germline V gives CDR1 SNHLY, CDR2 FYNNEI. This CDR3 is built from 15 residues. In DNA, the CDR3 is TGTGCCAGCAGTGTGCGACGGGGGCAGGACTATGGCTACACCTTC. Residues: CASSVRRGQDYGYTF.

The chain couples TRBV23-1 to TRBJ2-7; D may be TRBD2 (5 bases). TRBV23-1 has ORF status, its function being uncertain. Trimming removed 4 bases at V and 6 bases at J, with 10 bases between. The CDR3 loop spans 12 amino acids. The CDR3 DNA follows: TGCGCCAGCAGTCTTCCCGGGGTCGAGCAGTACTTC. Translating it yields CASSLPGVEQYF.

This rearrangement joins TRBV19 to TRBJ1-3; 8 nucleotides agree with TRBD1. CDR3 length equals 15 residues. CDR1 is LNHDA and CDR2 is SQIVND in the germline V gene (reference sequence). Trimming took 5 bases from V and 2 from J; bases not matched to a gene: 5. CDR3 in amino acids: CASSPQGGAGNTIYF. Here the CDR3 DNA reads TGTGCCAGTAGTCCACAGGGGGGAGCTGGAAACACCATATATTTT.